The 30 T cell receptor beta chains presented below share a single source sample, sequenced in a study of read filtering for tumor transcriptome and immune sequencing (dated by TCRdb to 2018 to 2021). The listed sequencing device is Illumina HiSeq 4000. Starting from roughly 370 ng RNA, TCR libraries were constructed with the Immunoverse kit using molecular barcoded adaptors that cover the alpha/delta and beta/gamma chains. The public sequencing data were trimmed at Q25 with fastp and processed into clonotypes with MiXCR by TCRdb, which kept only in-frame beta chains. Every distinct CDR3 protein forms one entry, paired with its most common genes and DNA. Within this sample are nearly 60,000 distinct CDR3 sequences, with approximately 13% of them counted one time only. Jointly, the top ten make up more than 15% of the sample. Sequenced material: a population of CD138-negative cells sorted from bone marrow. The cell subset or site label, read with the paper, signifies: bone marrow mononuclear cells depleted of CD138+ plasma/myeloma cells by negative magnetic selection. The receptor set was obtained from a donor aged 40 or older with multiple myeloma.

For this clonotype: A much larger clone is a single base away; this may be a read error. This rearrangement joins TRBV7-8 to TRBJ2-5, with D perhaps matching TRBD2 (5 bases). The CDR3 consists of 11 residues. Looked up from germline, CDR1 is SGHVS and CDR2 is FQNEAQ. Trimming stripped 5 bases from V and 9 bases from J, with 10 bases between. CDR3 residues: CASSPLEAQYF. The CDR3, as DNA: TGTGCCAGCAGCCCATTGGAGGCCCAGTACTTC.

This clonotype was seen repeatedly, ten times or more. The chain links TRBV4-1 to TRBJ2-1; D possibly corresponds to TRBD2 (6 bases). V was trimmed by 1 base and J by 4 bases, leaving 8 bases between them. The germline V gene encodes CDR1 MGHRA and CDR2 YSYEKL. The CDR3 runs 14 residues. The CDR3, as DNA: TGCGCCAGCAGCCAAGTACGGGGGTACAATGAGCAGTTCTTC. Protein sequence: CASSQVRGYNEQFF.

This clonotype was counted ten times or more. The chain employs TRBV7-9 and TRBJ2-7; D gene unclear. From germline, CDR1 is SEHNR and CDR2 FQNEAQ (reference sequence). The V gene lost 1 base and the J gene lost 2 bases, with 6 bases spanning the gap. This CDR3 has 13 residues. The CDR3 protein is CASSLEITYEQYF. In DNA, the CDR3 is TGTGCCAGCAGCTTAGAGATTACCTACGAGCAGTACTTC.

The sample holds many counts of this clonotype. CDR3 amino acids: CASSLRRNTEAFF. The CDR3 bases are TGTGCCAGCAGCTTAAGAAGGAACACTGAAGCTTTCTTT. This chain joins TRBV7-2 and TRBJ1-1, with D unclear. The CDR3 covers 13 residues. With 2 bases removed from V and 1 base from J, the gap between germline ends came to 5 bases. Germline CDR1 is SGHTA and CDR2 is FQGNSA.

In regard to this clonotype: A clone one base away is much larger, so this may be a read error. V is TRBV5-1 and J is TRBJ2-7, with 8 bases that match TRBD1. The CDR3 spans 14 residues. From germline, CDR1 is SGHRS and CDR2 YFSETQ. Trimming removed 3 bases from V and 3 bases from J; junction bases left unmatched: 5. The CDR3 loop reads CASSSDREIYEQYF. In DNA form, the CDR3 reads TGCGCCAGCAGCTCGGACAGGGAAATCTACGAGCAGTACTTC.

This clonotype has ten or more counts. The V gene is TRBV6-1, the J gene TRBJ2-2, with D possibly being TRBD1 (5 bases). The CDR3 has 13 amino acids. Germline-derived CDR1 and CDR2 are MNHNS and SASEGT. The V end lost 10 bases, the J end lost 1 base, and 10 bases lay between the germline ends. CDR3 protein: CATRERNTGELFF. As DNA, the CDR3 is TGTGCCACCAGGGAAAGGAACACCGGGGAGCTGTTTTTT.

A note on this clonotype: A single base separates this from a much larger clone, so it may be a read error. V usage is TRBV18 and J usage is TRBJ2-6, with D possibly TRBD1 on 5 matching bases. Germline loops: CDR1 KGHSH, CDR2 LQKENI. There are 15 residues in the CDR3. CDR3 in amino acids: CASSPRISGANALTF. Written as DNA, the CDR3 is TGTGCCAGCTCACCACGAATTTCTGGGGCCAACGCCCTGACTTTC. Filled out from reference TRBV18 and TRBJ2-6, the complete variable domain reads NAGVMQNPRHLVRRRGQEARLRCSPMKGHSHVYWYRQLPEEGLKFMVYLQKENIIDESGMPKERFSAEFPKEGPSILRIQQVVRGDSAAYFCASSPRISGANALTFGAGSRLTVL.

About this clonotype: A read error may be the cause here, since a much bigger clone is one base away. This chain joins TRBV10-3 and TRBJ2-2, with D possibly being TRBD1 (5 bases). V lost 7 bases and J lost 4, with 16 bases in between. Germline V CDR1 and CDR2: ENHRY, SYGVKD. CDR3 length: 15 amino acids. This chain's CDR3 is CAINRQAGATGELFF. The CDR3 region has the DNA TGTGCCATCAATAGACAAGCTGGGGCCACCGGGGAGCTGTTTTTT.

In this sample, this clonotype turned up many times. The rearrangement joins TRBV5-1 to TRBJ1-1; D remains unclear. Per germline, CDR1 SGHRS and CDR2 YFSETQ. Trimming took off 2 bases at V and 2 bases at J, with 13 bases between the two ends. CDR3 length: 15 amino acids. This chain's CDR3 is CASSFSERINTEAFF. CDR3 sequence (DNA): TGCGCCAGCAGCTTTAGCGAGAGAATAAACACTGAAGCTTTCTTT.

This clonotype came up many times. Its ends do not fully match the called genes, so a read error is possible. The V gene is TRBV7-9, the J gene TRBJ2-1; D may be TRBD1 (5 bases). This CDR3 is 13 amino acids long. Germline assignment: CDR1 SEHNR and CDR2 FQNEAQ (reference sequence). CDR3 bases: TGTGCTAGCAGCTTAGATCAGGGCAATGAGCAGTTCTTC. Encoded protein: CASSLDQGNEQFF.

This clonotype was detected a few times. V is TRBV7-6 and J is TRBJ2-7; D perhaps matches TRBD1 (5 bases). The CDR3 is 14 amino acids. CDR1 is SGHVS and CDR2 is FNYEAQ in the germline V gene. Trimming stripped 4 bases from V and 0 bases from J, with 10 bases between. CDR3 in amino acids: CASSSQVTSYEQYF. The DNA for the CDR3 is TGTGCCAGCAGCTCACAGGTGACCTCCTACGAGCAGTACTTC.

The rearrangement links TRBV6-1 to TRBJ1-5; D possibly corresponds to TRBD1 (5 bases). The CDR3 has 13 residues. V was shortened by 11 bases and J by 3 bases, with 14 bases between the two germline ends. From germline, CDR1 is MNHNS and CDR2 SASEGT. CDR3 sequence: CAVSREFNQPQHF. CDR3 nucleotides: TGTGCCGTGAGCAGGGAGTTCAATCAGCCCCAGCATTTT.

There are many counts of this clonotype. The chain joins TRBV18 to TRBJ2-7, with TRBD1 as a possible D gene (6 bases). Per the germline V gene, CDR1 is KGHSH and CDR2 is LQKENI. V was cut by 6 bases and J by 4 bases, with 16 bases left in between. The CDR3 loop spans 14 amino acids. The CDR3 sequence is CASSPGTTVYEQYF. CDR3 nucleotides: TGTGCCAGCTCCCCCGGGACAACGGTTTACGAGCAGTACTTC.

About this clonotype itself: Just one base apart from a much larger clone, this may be a read error. The V and J genes are TRBV20-1 and TRBJ2-3, with 8 bases fitting TRBD2. Germline V lookup: CDR1 DFQATT, CDR2 SNEGSKA (reference sequence). The CDR3 has 14 amino acids. CDR3 loop: CSTSKRGPTGTQYF. CDR3 coding DNA: TGCAGCACTTCAAAGCGGGGGCCTACAGGTACGCAGTATTTT.

This clonotype has at least ten counts. The DNA of the CDR3 is TGTGCCTGGAGTGCAACTAATGAAAAACTGTTTTTT. The encoded protein is CAWSATNEKLFF. The gene calls are TRBV30 and TRBJ1-4; D unresolved. This CDR3 has 12 amino acids. Germline CDR1 reads GTSNPN; CDR2 reads SVGIG (reference sequence). V lost 1 base to trimming and J lost 0 bases, with 0 bases between them.

The rearrangement uses TRBV2 and TRBJ2-1; D gene ambiguous. CDR3 length equals 10 residues. The V end lost 2 bases, the J end lost 13 bases, and 6 bases lay between the germline ends. CDR1 and CDR2 (germline): SNHLY, FYNNEI. The CDR3 reads CASSEKSQFF. Written as DNA, the CDR3 is TGTGCCAGCAGTGAAAAAAGTCAGTTCTTC.

At least ten counts were recorded for this clonotype. The chain has TRBV12-3 or TRBV12-4 and TRBJ2-7, with TRBD1 matching 7 bases. V gave up 3 bases and J gave up 3 bases; unmatched junction bases: 5. The CDR3 has 14 residues. DNA of the CDR3: TGTGCCAGCAGTTTTTGGCAGGGGGACTACGAGCAGTACTTC. This codes for CASSFWQGDYEQYF.

This clonotype was observed at least ten times. V gene TRBV5-1 combines with J gene TRBJ2-3; 9 nucleotides match TRBD2. The CDR3 loop spans 14 amino acids. V was clipped by 4 bases and J by 7 bases; unmatched bases: 7. Germline V CDR1 and CDR2: SGHRS, YFSETQ. The CDR3 bases are TGCGCCAGCAGCCCCGGACTAGCGTGGAATACGCAGTATTTT. Encoded protein: CASSPGLAWNTQYF. Based on the CDR3 plus reference TRBV5-1 and TRBJ2-3, the full variable domain is KAGVTQTPRYLIKTRGQQVTLSCSPISGHRSVSWYQQTPGQGLQFLFEYFSETQRNKGNFPGRFSGRQFSNSRSEMNVSTLELGDSALYLCASSPGLAWNTQYFGPGTRLTVL.

This clonotype was observed at least ten times. V is TRBV5-4 and J is TRBJ2-5; the D is unclear. The germline V gene has CDR1 SGHNT and CDR2 YYREEE (reference sequence). V gave up 1 base and J gave up 2 bases, with 3 bases separating them. The length of the CDR3 is 12 residues. For the CDR3, the DNA is TGTGCCAGCAGCTTGCCACAAGAGACCCAGTACTTC. This translates into CASSLPQETQYF.

This chain uses TRBV7-2 with TRBJ2-3; 7 nucleotides agree with TRBD2. Per germline, CDR1 SGHTA and CDR2 FQGNSA. J gave up 1 base and V 5 bases, and 6 bases lay outside the gene matches. The CDR3 is 15 residues long. The CDR3 spells CASSGGLSRTDTQYF. The CDR3, as DNA: TGTGCCAGCAGCGGGGGACTATCCCGCACAGATACGCAGTATTTT.

This clonotype was detected ten times or more. The chain uses TRBV7-6 and TRBJ2-5; D remains unclear. This CDR3 spans 15 amino acids. Germline V CDR1 and CDR2: SGHVS, FNYEAQ. With 1 base removed from V and 2 bases from J, the gap between germline ends came to 11 bases. CDR3 sequence (DNA): TGTGCCAGCAGCTTAGATCCGAATAAACAAGAGACCCAGTACTTC. Protein product: CASSLDPNKQETQYF.

At least ten counts were recorded for this clonotype. This sequence joins TRBV5-1 and TRBJ2-3; 8 bases line up with TRBD1. Per germline, CDR1 SGHRS and CDR2 YFSETQ. V shed 0 bases, J shed 4 bases, and the junction held 1 base outside the gene matches. The CDR3 contains 14 residues. In DNA, the CDR3 is TGCGCCAGCAGCTTGGACAGGGGGGCAGATACGCAGTATTTT. Its protein product is CASSLDRGADTQYF.

The table lists this clonotype with many counts. CDR3 DNA: TGTGCCAGCAGCTTACTGGAGGGGGGGGTTTGGAACAATGAGCAGTTCTTC. Its translation is CASSLLEGGVWNNEQFF. This chain connects TRBV7-8 to TRBJ2-1; possibly TRBD2 for D (7 bases). This CDR3 spans 17 amino acids. The V and J ends lost 2 bases and 5 bases respectively, with 19 bases between them. CDR1 SGHVS and CDR2 FQNEAQ come from the germline V gene.

As regards this clonotype: Since a much larger clone is just one base distant, this may be a read error. J is TRBJ1-2 and V is TRBV7-3, with 9 bases matching TRBD1. The CDR3 contains 14 residues. Germline assignment: CDR1 SGHTA and CDR2 FQGTGA. CDR3 residues: CASGFTGGNDGYTF. In DNA, the CDR3 is TGTGCCAGCGGCTTTACAGGGGGCAACGATGGCTACACCTTC.

The sample holds many counts of this clonotype. The chain carries TRBV5-4 and TRBJ2-7, with D perhaps assigned TRBD1 or TRBD2 (5 bases each). With 0 bases removed from V and 3 bases from J, the gap between germline ends came to 22 bases. Germline CDR1 SGHNT, CDR2 YYREEE (reference sequence). The CDR3 is 18 amino acids. This CDR3 is CASSLVESRDAVFYEQYF. The CDR3 bases are TGTGCCAGCAGCTTGGTGGAAAGCCGGGACGCTGTCTTCTACGAGCAGTACTTC.

Many counts were recorded for this clonotype. The chain employs TRBV20-1 and TRBJ2-7; 8 bases map to TRBD1. The V gene's germline CDR1 is DFQATT and CDR2 SNEGSKA (reference sequence). Trimming at V came to 3 bases and at J to 8 bases, leaving 12 bases not matched to a gene. The CDR3 runs 14 residues. DNA of the CDR3: TGCAGTGCTAGTACTTGGGTCCGACAGGGGAAGCAGTACTTC. This codes for CSASTWVRQGKQYF.

This clonotype has a count of ten or more. In nucleotides, the CDR3 is TGTGCCAGCAGTTACCAGCGGGGGGGCAGAGATACGCAGTATTTT. It translates to CASSYQRGGRDTQYF. V and J are TRBV6-5 and TRBJ2-3; TRBD2 matches at 10 bases. The CDR3 contains 15 residues. CDR1 and CDR2 from the germline V gene are MNHEY and SVGAGI. The ends lost 2 bases at V and 5 bases at J; junction bases unmatched: 4.

This clonotype has at least ten counts. The chain uses TRBV20-1 and TRBJ2-6; a possible D gene is TRBD1 (6 bases). Germline CDR1 and CDR2: DFQATT and SNEGSKA (reference sequence). There are 17 residues in the CDR3. Trimming cost V 5 bases and J 0 bases, with 17 bases left between them. The CDR3 protein is CSALRGTVNSGANVLTF. The CDR3 DNA follows: TGCAGTGCTTTGAGGGGGACGGTGAACTCTGGGGCCAACGTCCTGACTTTC.

This clonotype was found a few times. A read error may be the cause here, since a much bigger clone is one base away. The chain combines TRBV29-1 with TRBJ2-1; D not resolved. The CDR3 extends over 10 amino acids. CDR1 is SQVTM, CDR2 ANQGSEA, per germline. The CDR3 DNA reads as TGCAGCGTTAGTTACAATGGGCAGTTCTTC. It yields the protein CSVSYNGQFF.

V usage is TRBV6-2 or TRBV6-3 and J usage is TRBJ1-2; D is ambiguous. Germline V gene data show CDR1 as MNHEY and CDR2 as SVGEGT. This CDR3 comprises 12 residues. Trimming took off 3 bases at V and 5 bases at J, with 7 bases between the two ends. The CDR3 is CASSYAGYGYTF. CDR3 bases: TGTGCCAGCAGTTATGCAGGTTATGGCTACACCTTC.